This T cell receptor beta chain appears in the sequencing data of a study of identical twins (dated by TCRdb to the mid-2010s). With respect to the entire study: The study deep-sequenced TCR alpha and beta repertoires from monozygotic twins, unrelated adults of various ages and cord blood to test whether fetal clonotypes persist. Replicate twin experiments were performed at different times using different library preparation protocols to rule out contamination.

Every donor was a healthy Caucasian. The twin cohort comprised three pairs of female monozygotic twins, all aged roughly 18 to 30 years. Using Miltenyi CD45RO+ enrichment and human naive T-cell isolation kits, memory (CD45RO+) and naive T cells were isolated from PBMC. Overall study results and their limits: Because the same donors could not be followed over many years, the conclusions depended on cross-sectional statistical analysis. In monozygotic twins, recombination models systematically underestimated out-of-frame TCR alpha sharing, but the models matched the sharing seen between unrelated individuals. A weaker excess of twin sharing was found in beta out-of-frame sequences because the signal-to-noise ratio was lowered by fewer shared sequences. Invariant T cells such as MAIT and iNKT could partly confound zero-insertion analyses, though diverse VJ usage argued against this for most clonotypes. Compared with coincidental sharing between unrelated individuals, out-of-frame TCR alpha sequences shared between twins had an excess of sequences with low generation probability. Abundant cord blood beta clonotypes had fewer insertions, young adult naive repertoires showed a similar but weaker trend, and memory repertoires showed no such trend.

The protocol used for the library was 5' RACE. The run used an Illumina HiSeq 2000. A universal primer binding site was added through template switching, and the final cDNA carried a unique molecular identifier so that TCR cDNA molecules could be counted accurately. First-strand cDNA for TCR alpha and beta chains was synthesized from specific primers in the conserved constant-segment region. To control for contamination, each cDNA library was double barcoded with a SMART-Mk sample barcode plus Illumina barcodes. TruSeq adapter sequences along with Illumina sample barcodes were introduced in two successive PCR steps. Sequencing of the TCR alpha and beta cDNA libraries was done on the Illumina HiSeq platform using custom primers. From the authors' description of their analysis: MiGEC was used to process raw reads and extract unique molecular identifiers, and MiXCR was used to find CDR3 positions. Recombination models were inferred per individual with the repgenHMM and IGoR tools using an EM algorithm. Shared clonotypes were analyzed with the tcR package in R, and sharing was normalized by the product of cloneset sizes. Out-of-frame nonproductive sequences were analyzed to study raw recombination free of thymic and clonal selection effects. TCRdb redid the processing of the public reads, applying fastp at Q25 and MiXCR, and retained in-frame beta chains. Each entry is one CDR3 protein sequence, shown with its most common DNA and genes. The V and J calls here are based on TCRdb, not the publication. The sample records 240,000 or so distinct CDR3 sequences, roughly 7% of which are singletons. The ten largest account for roughly 3.6% of the sample.

This clonotype was seen repeatedly, ten times or more. The specificity of this receptor is unknown. One base away there is no much larger clone; base qualities are not given. V loses 5 bases, J loses 6 bases, and the germline ends lie 14 bases apart. CDR1 and CDR2, per the germline V gene, are SGHRS and YFSETQ. The CDR3 holds 13 amino acids from the cysteine to the phenylalanine. The read is trimmed to its CDR3 DNA, 39 bases read in frame from base 1. This sample also appeared in a second study, on yellow fever vaccine responses in identical twins. Looking at the second paper: The authors reported that the T cell response to vaccination in identical twins appeared partly convergent and partly personalized. The study precisely tracked vaccine-responding T cell clones in identical twins.

This clonotype was obtained from a woman between 18 and 29 years old in good health. Sequencing used memory (CD45RO+) T cells sorted from blood. The meaning of the sample's cell subset or site label: CD45RO+ enriched T cells. Rearrangement joined TRBV5-1 to TRBJ1-1; no D gene can be assigned with confidence. The sequence in DNA is TGCGCCAGCAGTCAGACGAATGTCGCTGAAGCTTTCTTT. Protein translation: CASSQTNVAEAFF.